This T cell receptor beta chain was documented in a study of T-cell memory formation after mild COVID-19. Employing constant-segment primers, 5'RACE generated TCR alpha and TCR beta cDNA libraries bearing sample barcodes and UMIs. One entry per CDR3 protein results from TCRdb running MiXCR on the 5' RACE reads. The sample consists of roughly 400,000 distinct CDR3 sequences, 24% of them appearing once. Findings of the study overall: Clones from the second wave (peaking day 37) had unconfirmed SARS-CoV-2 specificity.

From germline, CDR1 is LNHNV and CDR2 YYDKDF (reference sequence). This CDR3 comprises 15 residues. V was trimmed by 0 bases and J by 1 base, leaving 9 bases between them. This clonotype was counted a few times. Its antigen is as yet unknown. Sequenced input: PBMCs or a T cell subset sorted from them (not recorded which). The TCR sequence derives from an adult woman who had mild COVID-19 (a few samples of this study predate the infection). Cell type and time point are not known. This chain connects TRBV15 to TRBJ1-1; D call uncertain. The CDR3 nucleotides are TGTGCCACCAGCAGAGATCAGGAGGGGAACACTGAAGCTTTCTTT. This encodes CATSRDQEGNTEAFF.